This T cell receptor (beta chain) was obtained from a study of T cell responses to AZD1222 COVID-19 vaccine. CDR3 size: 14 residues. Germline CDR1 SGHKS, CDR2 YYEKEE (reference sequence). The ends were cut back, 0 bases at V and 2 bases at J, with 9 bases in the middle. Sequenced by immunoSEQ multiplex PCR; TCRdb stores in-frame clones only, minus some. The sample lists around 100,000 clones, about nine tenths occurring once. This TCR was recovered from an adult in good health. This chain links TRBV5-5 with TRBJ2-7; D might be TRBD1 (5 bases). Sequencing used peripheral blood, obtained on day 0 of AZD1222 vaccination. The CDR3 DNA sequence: TGTGCCAGCAGCTTGGTTGCGACAGCCTACGAGCAGTACTTC. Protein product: CASSLVATAYEQYF.